This is a list of T cell receptor beta chains from one sample in a study of T cell responses to AZD1222 COVID-19 vaccine. Using immunoSEQ multiplex PCR, the repertoire was profiled, and TCRdb retains in-frame clones only, with some absent. Among roughly 70,000 clones listed, roughly 85% were seen once. The specimen comprised peripheral blood, sampled on day 0 of AZD1222 vaccination. The receptor source for this set is an adult in good health. Each CDR3 is given with its conserved first and last residue. D genes are given only for firm matches. Clone size appears in some rows only: once, few, many, or a class for an expanded clone.

CDR3 protein: CASTQGSTEAFF
CDR3 DNA: TGTGCCAGCACCCAGGGGTCAACTGAAGCTTTCTTT
V gene: TRBV25-1
D gene: -
J gene: TRBJ1-1
clone size: -

CDR3 protein: CASSPLDTQYF
CDR3 DNA: TGTGCCAGCAGCCCCTTAGATACGCAGTATTTT
V gene: TRBV11-2
D gene: -
J gene: TRBJ2-3
clone size: once

CDR3 protein: CASSLGGQAFF
CDR3 DNA: TGTGCCAGCAGTTTGGGGGGGCAAGCTTTCTTT
V gene: TRBV12-3/TRBV12-4
D gene: -
J gene: TRBJ1-1
clone size: -

CDR3 protein: CASSTYTEAFF
CDR3 DNA: TGTGCCAGTAGTACTTACACTGAAGCTTTCTTT
V gene: TRBV19
D gene: -
J gene: TRBJ1-1
clone size: -

CDR3 protein: CASNIVGQGLNEQFF
CDR3 DNA: TGTGCCAGCAATATTGTAGGACAGGGTCTCAATGAGCAGTTCTTC
V gene: TRBV7-9
D gene: TRBD1
J gene: TRBJ2-1
clone size: -

CDR3 protein: CASSYDRQSPLHF
CDR3 DNA: TGTGCCAGCAGTTACGACAGACAGTCACCCCTCCACTTT
V gene: TRBV6-5
D gene: -
J gene: TRBJ1-6
clone size: few

CDR3 protein: CASSLFPNQPQHF
CDR3 DNA: TGCGCCAGCAGCTTGTTTCCGAATCAGCCCCAGCATTTT
V gene: TRBV5-1
D gene: -
J gene: TRBJ1-5
clone size: few

CDR3 protein: CASSIGGVGEQFF
CDR3 DNA: TGTGCCAGTAGTATAGGGGGGGTTGGGGAGCAGTTCTTC
V gene: TRBV19
D gene: -
J gene: TRBJ2-1
clone size: -

CDR3 protein: CASSSGTNYGYTF
CDR3 DNA: TGTGCCAGCAGTTCTGGGACTAACTATGGCTACACCTTC
V gene: TRBV12-3/TRBV12-4
D gene: -
J gene: TRBJ1-2
clone size: -

CDR3 protein: CASSQGRDSPLHF
CDR3 DNA: TGTGCCAGCAGCCAAGGTAGAGATTCACCCCTCCACTTT
V gene: TRBV3-1/TRBV3-2
D gene: -
J gene: TRBJ1-6
clone size: -

CDR3 protein: CASSIQGALTEAFF
CDR3 DNA: TGTGCCAGTAGTATACAGGGGGCGCTTACTGAAGCTTTCTTT
V gene: TRBV19
D gene: TRBD1
J gene: TRBJ1-1
clone size: -

CDR3 protein: CASSLTDTQYF
CDR3 DNA: TGTGCCAGCAGTTTAACGGATACGCAGTATTTT
V gene: TRBV12-3/TRBV12-4
D gene: -
J gene: TRBJ2-3
clone size: -

CDR3 protein: CASSYRTTYEQYF
CDR3 DNA: TGTGCCAGCAGTTATAGGACTACCTACGAGCAGTACTTC
V gene: TRBV12-3/TRBV12-4
D gene: -
J gene: TRBJ2-7
clone size: -

CDR3 protein: CASSIDPTGRPRDYTF
CDR3 DNA: TGTGCCAGTAGTATAGACCCGACAGGTCGCCCGCGAGACTACACCTTC
V gene: TRBV19
D gene: -
J gene: TRBJ1-2
clone size: -

CDR3 protein: CASGFAQGEQYF
CDR3 DNA: TGTGCCAGCGGTTTCGCTCAAGGGGAGCAGTACTTC
V gene: TRBV2
D gene: -
J gene: TRBJ2-7
clone size: -

CDR3 protein: CASSFGQGGVSGNEQFF
CDR3 DNA: TGCGCCAGCAGCTTCGGACAGGGTGGAGTGTCTGGGAATGAGCAGTTCTTC
V gene: TRBV5-1
D gene: TRBD1
J gene: TRBJ2-1
clone size: -

CDR3 protein: CASSLWSENSEQYF
CDR3 DNA: TGTGCCAGCAGTTTGTGGTCAGAAAACAGCGAGCAGTACTTC
V gene: TRBV6-6
D gene: -
J gene: TRBJ2-7
clone size: -

CDR3 protein: CASSYSRGRNTEAFF
CDR3 DNA: TGTGCCAGCAGTTACTCGAGAGGGAGGAACACTGAAGCTTTCTTT
V gene: TRBV6-5
D gene: -
J gene: TRBJ1-1
clone size: -

CDR3 protein: CASSPRGWGIGYEQYF
CDR3 DNA: TGTGCCAGCAGCCCCCGAGGATGGGGGATTGGGTACGAGCAGTACTTC
V gene: TRBV7-2
D gene: -
J gene: TRBJ2-7
clone size: -

CDR3 protein: CASSHPGLAGGQDRYEQYF
CDR3 DNA: TGCGCCAGCAGCCACCCGGGACTAGCGGGAGGGCAGGACCGATACGAGCAGTACTTC
V gene: TRBV4-1
D gene: TRBD2
J gene: TRBJ2-7
clone size: -

CDR3 protein: CASGVANSGNTIYF
CDR3 DNA: TGTGCCAGTGGCGTGGCGAACTCTGGAAACACCATATATTTT
V gene: TRBV19
D gene: -
J gene: TRBJ1-3
clone size: -

CDR3 protein: CASSYDLTAEAFF
CDR3 DNA: TGTGCCAGCAGTTACGACCTGACGGCTGAAGCTTTCTTT
V gene: TRBV6-5
D gene: -
J gene: TRBJ1-1
clone size: once

CDR3 protein: CASSIGQGGGGYTF
CDR3 DNA: TGCGCCAGCAGCATCGGACAGGGAGGGGGTGGCTACACCTTC
V gene: TRBV5-1
D gene: TRBD1
J gene: TRBJ1-2
clone size: -

CDR3 protein: CASSLTGLANTGELFF
CDR3 DNA: TGCGCCAGCAGCTTGACCGGGCTGGCGAACACCGGGGAGCTGTTTTTT
V gene: TRBV5-1
D gene: -
J gene: TRBJ2-2
clone size: -

CDR3 protein: CASSQQGSPGRNTEAFF
CDR3 DNA: TGCGCCAGCAGCCAACAAGGCTCGCCAGGGAGGAACACTGAAGCTTTCTTT
V gene: TRBV4-1
D gene: -
J gene: TRBJ1-1
clone size: -

CDR3 protein: CASSRGQGFNSPLHF
CDR3 DNA: TGCGCCAGCAGCCGAGGACAGGGATTTAATTCACCCCTCCACTTT
V gene: TRBV4-1
D gene: TRBD1
J gene: TRBJ1-6
clone size: -

CDR3 protein: CASSQVVGGPTYEQYF
CDR3 DNA: TGTGCCAGCAGCCAAGTCGTGGGCGGGCCGACCTACGAGCAGTACTTC
V gene: TRBV4-2
D gene: -
J gene: TRBJ2-7
clone size: -

CDR3 protein: CASSMEQGRHYGYTF
CDR3 DNA: TGTGCCAGTAGTATGGAGCAGGGGAGGCACTATGGCTACACCTTC
V gene: TRBV19
D gene: -
J gene: TRBJ1-2
clone size: -

CDR3 protein: CASSPRGAGPIQETQYF
CDR3 DNA: TGTGCCAGCAGCCCCAGGGGGGCGGGCCCTATCCAAGAGACCCAGTACTTC
V gene: TRBV9
D gene: -
J gene: TRBJ2-5
clone size: -

CDR3 protein: CASSTDRGLSGELFF
CDR3 DNA: TGTGCCAGTAGTACCGACAGGGGGCTATCCGGGGAGCTGTTTTTT
V gene: TRBV19
D gene: TRBD1
J gene: TRBJ2-2
clone size: -

CDR3 protein: CASSSQQGLGTDTQYF
CDR3 DNA: TGTGCCAGCAGTTCCCAACAGGGCTTGGGGACAGATACGCAGTATTTT
V gene: TRBV6-5
D gene: -
J gene: TRBJ2-3
clone size: -

CDR3 protein: CSVEPDRGREAFF
CDR3 DNA: TGCAGCGTTGAGCCGGACAGGGGCCGTGAAGCTTTCTTT
V gene: TRBV29-1
D gene: TRBD1
J gene: TRBJ1-1
clone size: few

CDR3 protein: CASSARASGNTIYF
CDR3 DNA: TGTGCCAGCTCCGCGAGGGCCTCTGGAAACACCATATATTTT
V gene: TRBV6-5
D gene: -
J gene: TRBJ1-3
clone size: -

CDR3 protein: CASSTPTGADSYNSPLHF
CDR3 DNA: TGCGCCAGCAGTACCCCCACTGGAGCCGACTCCTATAATTCACCCCTCCACTTT
V gene: TRBV10-2
D gene: -
J gene: TRBJ1-6
clone size: -

CDR3 protein: CASSERQGLGAYEQYF
CDR3 DNA: TGTGCCAGTAGTGAGAGACAGGGGCTAGGAGCCTACGAGCAGTACTTC
V gene: TRBV19
D gene: TRBD1
J gene: TRBJ2-7
clone size: -

CDR3 protein: CASSLGAANEQYF
CDR3 DNA: TGTGCCAGCAGCTTAGGGGCGGCTAACGAGCAGTACTTC
V gene: TRBV11-3
D gene: -
J gene: TRBJ2-7
clone size: -

CDR3 protein: CASSLLQGVGTEAFF
CDR3 DNA: TGTGCCAGCAGCCTTCTACAGGGGGTCGGGACTGAAGCTTTCTTT
V gene: TRBV3-1/TRBV3-2
D gene: TRBD1
J gene: TRBJ1-1
clone size: -

CDR3 protein: CASMLRATDTQYF
CDR3 DNA: TGTGCCAGCATGCTCAGGGCCACAGATACGCAGTATTTT
V gene: TRBV2
D gene: -
J gene: TRBJ2-3
clone size: once

CDR3 protein: CASRRGGRVQETQYF
CDR3 DNA: TGTGCCAGCAGAAGGGGGGGGCGGGTCCAAGAGACCCAGTACTTC
V gene: TRBV6-5
D gene: -
J gene: TRBJ2-5
clone size: -

CDR3 protein: CSASKEGLAGGREQYF
CDR3 DNA: TGCAGTGCTAGTAAAGAGGGACTAGCGGGAGGCCGGGAGCAGTACTTC
V gene: TRBV20-1
D gene: TRBD2
J gene: TRBJ2-7
clone size: many

CDR3 protein: CASSLAGAETQYF
CDR3 DNA: TGTGCCAGCAGTTTAGCGGGGGCGGAGACCCAGTACTTC
V gene: TRBV6-5
D gene: TRBD2
J gene: TRBJ2-5
clone size: -

CDR3 protein: CASRDTSSGNTIYF
CDR3 DNA: TGCGCCAGCAGGGACACCAGCTCTGGAAACACCATATATTTT
V gene: TRBV5-1
D gene: -
J gene: TRBJ1-3
clone size: -

CDR3 protein: CASSDGATNYGYTF
CDR3 DNA: TGCGCCAGCAGTGATGGGGCGACGAACTATGGCTACACCTTC
V gene: TRBV10-1
D gene: -
J gene: TRBJ1-2
clone size: -

CDR3 protein: CASSWGDRNTEAFF
CDR3 DNA: TGCGCCAGCAGCTGGGGGGACAGGAACACTGAAGCTTTCTTT
V gene: TRBV5-1
D gene: TRBD1
J gene: TRBJ1-1
clone size: -

CDR3 protein: CASRGTGGGSPLHF
CDR3 DNA: TGTGCCAGCAGGGGGACAGGGGGAGGTTCACCCCTCCACTTT
V gene: TRBV6-5
D gene: TRBD1
J gene: TRBJ1-6
clone size: -

CDR3 protein: CASSYGVGLLGTEAFF
CDR3 DNA: TGCGCCAGCAGCTACGGAGTCGGACTTTTGGGCACTGAAGCTTTCTTT
V gene: TRBV4-1
D gene: -
J gene: TRBJ1-1
clone size: -

CDR3 protein: CASSERKTGTGRRNEQFF
CDR3 DNA: TGTGCCAGCAGTGAGAGAAAGACCGGGACAGGGCGTAGGAATGAGCAGTTCTTC
V gene: TRBV6-1
D gene: TRBD1
J gene: TRBJ2-1
clone size: -

CDR3 protein: CASSYRVGAEQFF
CDR3 DNA: TGTGCCAGCAGTTACCGAGTGGGCGCTGAGCAGTTCTTC
V gene: TRBV6-5
D gene: -
J gene: TRBJ2-1
clone size: -

CDR3 protein: CASSHGAGANEAFF
CDR3 DNA: TGCGCCAGCAGCCACGGGGCGGGAGCTAATGAAGCTTTCTTT
V gene: TRBV5-1
D gene: -
J gene: TRBJ1-1
clone size: -

CDR3 protein: CASSLDPPTNTDTQYF
CDR3 DNA: TGCGCCAGCAGCTTGGATCCTCCTACAAACACAGATACGCAGTATTTT
V gene: TRBV5-1
D gene: -
J gene: TRBJ2-3
clone size: -

CDR3 protein: CASSQGQTYGYTF
CDR3 DNA: TGTGCCAGCAGCCAGGGGCAGACCTATGGCTACACCTTC
V gene: TRBV7-8
D gene: -
J gene: TRBJ1-2
clone size: -